This T cell receptor beta chain was profiled in a study of T cell responses to AZD1222 COVID-19 vaccine. Data came from immunoSEQ multiplex PCR; TCRdb stores just in-frame clones and leaves some out. Of roughly 150,000 clones in the sample, roughly 90% are singletons; the top ten hold around 4.4%. The junction had 6 bases not matched to a gene; V was cut back by 6 bases and J by 7 bases. CDR3 length: 14 residues. Germline V gives CDR1 MDHEN, CDR2 SYDVKM. The sequencing here drew on peripheral blood, taken on day 0 of AZD1222 vaccination. The V gene is TRBV28, the J gene TRBJ2-1; 10 bases agree with TRBD2. The clonotype was recovered from an adult in good health. The CDR3 DNA reads as TGTGCCAGCAGACTTCCTAGCGGGAGAAATGAGCAGTTCTTC. Protein sequence: CASRLPSGRNEQFF.